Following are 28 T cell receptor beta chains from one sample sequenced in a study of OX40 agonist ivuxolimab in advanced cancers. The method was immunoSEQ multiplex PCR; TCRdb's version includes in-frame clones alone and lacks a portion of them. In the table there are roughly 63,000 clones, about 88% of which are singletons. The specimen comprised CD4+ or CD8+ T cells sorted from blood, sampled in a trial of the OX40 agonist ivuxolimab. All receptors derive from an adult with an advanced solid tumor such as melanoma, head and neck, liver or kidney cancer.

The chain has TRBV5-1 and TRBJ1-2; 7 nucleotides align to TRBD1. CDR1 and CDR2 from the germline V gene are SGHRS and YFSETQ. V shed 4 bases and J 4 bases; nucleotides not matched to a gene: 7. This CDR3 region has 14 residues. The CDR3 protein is CASSPRQGGYGYTF. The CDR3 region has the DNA TGCGCCAGCAGCCCGCGACAGGGCGGCTATGGCTACACCTTC.

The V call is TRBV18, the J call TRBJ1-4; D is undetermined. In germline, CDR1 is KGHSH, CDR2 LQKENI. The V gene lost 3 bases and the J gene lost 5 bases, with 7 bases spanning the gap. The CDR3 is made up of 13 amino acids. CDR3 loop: CASSPGANEKLFF. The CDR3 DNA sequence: TGTGCCAGCTCACCCGGCGCGAATGAAAAACTGTTTTTT. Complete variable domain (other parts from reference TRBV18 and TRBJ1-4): NAGVMQNPRHLVRRRGQEARLRCSPMKGHSHVYWYRQLPEEGLKFMVYLQKENIIDESGMPKERFSAEFPKEGPSILRIQQVVRGDSAAYFCASSPGANEKLFFGSGTQLSVL.

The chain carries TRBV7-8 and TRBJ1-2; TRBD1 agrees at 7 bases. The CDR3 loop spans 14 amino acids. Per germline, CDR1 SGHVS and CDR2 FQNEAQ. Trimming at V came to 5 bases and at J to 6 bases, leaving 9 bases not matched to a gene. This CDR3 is CASSRWTGPNGYTF. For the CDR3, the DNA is TGTGCCAGCAGCAGATGGACAGGCCCGAATGGCTACACCTTC.

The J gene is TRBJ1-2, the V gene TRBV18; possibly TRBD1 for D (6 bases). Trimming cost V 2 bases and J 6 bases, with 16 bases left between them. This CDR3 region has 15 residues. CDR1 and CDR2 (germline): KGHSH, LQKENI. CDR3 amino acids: CASSPADSRPHGYTF. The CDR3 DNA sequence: TGTGCCAGCTCACCAGCGGACAGCCGCCCCCATGGCTACACCTTC.

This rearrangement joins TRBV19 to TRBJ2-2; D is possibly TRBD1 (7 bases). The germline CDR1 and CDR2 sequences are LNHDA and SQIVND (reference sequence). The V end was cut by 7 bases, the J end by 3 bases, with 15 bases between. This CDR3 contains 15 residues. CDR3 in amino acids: CASKKDRRDTGELFF. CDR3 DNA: TGTGCCAGTAAAAAGGACAGGAGGGACACCGGGGAGCTGTTTTTT.

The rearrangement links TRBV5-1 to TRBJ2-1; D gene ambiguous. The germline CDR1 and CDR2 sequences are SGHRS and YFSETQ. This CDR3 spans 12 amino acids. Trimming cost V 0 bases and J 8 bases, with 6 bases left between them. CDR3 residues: CASSLENYEQFF. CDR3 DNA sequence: TGCGCCAGCAGCTTGGAAAACTATGAGCAGTTCTTC.

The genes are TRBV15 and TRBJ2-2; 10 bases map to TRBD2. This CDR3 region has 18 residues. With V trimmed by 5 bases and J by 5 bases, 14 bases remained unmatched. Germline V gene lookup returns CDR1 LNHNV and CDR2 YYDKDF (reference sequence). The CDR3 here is CATSLQRGGLRGTGELFF. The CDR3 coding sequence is TGTGCCACCAGCCTCCAGCGGGGGGGCCTGAGAGGTACCGGGGAGCTGTTTTTT.

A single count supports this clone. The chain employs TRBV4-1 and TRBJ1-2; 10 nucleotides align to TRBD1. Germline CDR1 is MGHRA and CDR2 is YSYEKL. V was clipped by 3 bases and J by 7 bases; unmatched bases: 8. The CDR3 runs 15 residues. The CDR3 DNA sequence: TGCGCCAGCAGCCAGCCGGGACAGGGGTTAAGTGGCTACACCTTC. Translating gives CASSQPGQGLSGYTF.

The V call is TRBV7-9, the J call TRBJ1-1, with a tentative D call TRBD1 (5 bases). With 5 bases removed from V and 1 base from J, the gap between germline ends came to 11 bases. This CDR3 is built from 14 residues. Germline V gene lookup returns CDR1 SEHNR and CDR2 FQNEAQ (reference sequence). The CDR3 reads CASSRGARNTEAFF. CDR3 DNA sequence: TGTGCCAGCAGCAGAGGGGCAAGGAACACTGAAGCTTTCTTT.

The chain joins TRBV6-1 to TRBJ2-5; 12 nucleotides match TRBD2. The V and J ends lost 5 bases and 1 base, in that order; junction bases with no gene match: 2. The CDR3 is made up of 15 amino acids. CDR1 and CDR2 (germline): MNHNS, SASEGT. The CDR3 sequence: CASSLTSGGQETQYF. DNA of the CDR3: TGTGCCAGCAGTTTGACTAGCGGGGGCCAAGAGACCCAGTACTTC.

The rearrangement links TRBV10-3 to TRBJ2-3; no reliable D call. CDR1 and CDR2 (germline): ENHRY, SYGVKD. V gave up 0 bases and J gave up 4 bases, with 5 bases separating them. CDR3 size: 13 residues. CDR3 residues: CAISESWADTQYF. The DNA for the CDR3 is TGTGCCATCAGTGAGTCGTGGGCAGATACGCAGTATTTT.

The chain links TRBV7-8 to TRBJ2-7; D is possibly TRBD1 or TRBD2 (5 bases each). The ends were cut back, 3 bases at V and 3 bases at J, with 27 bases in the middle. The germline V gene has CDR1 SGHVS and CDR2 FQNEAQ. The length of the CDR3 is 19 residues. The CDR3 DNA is TGTGCCAGCAGCTTCGGTCGGTACCAATCAAACCGAGGGGTCTACGAGCAGTACTTC. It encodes CASSFGRYQSNRGVYEQYF.

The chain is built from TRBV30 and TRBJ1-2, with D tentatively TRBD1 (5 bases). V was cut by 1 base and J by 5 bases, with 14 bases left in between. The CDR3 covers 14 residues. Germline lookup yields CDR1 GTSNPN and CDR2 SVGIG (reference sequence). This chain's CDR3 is CAWSAFHRGYGYTF. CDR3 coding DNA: TGTGCCTGGAGTGCCTTCCACCGGGGGTATGGCTACACCTTC.

This CDR3 reads CASSKREGLGETQYF. The CDR3 bases are TGTGCCAGCAGTAAAAGGGAGGGCCTCGGAGAGACCCAGTACTTC. V and J are TRBV25-1 and TRBJ2-5; 7 nucleotides line up with TRBD2. The CDR3 is 15 residues long. Germline assignment: CDR1 MGHDK and CDR2 SYGVNS. The V segment lost 5 bases and the J segment 4 bases; nucleotides outside the gene matches: 10.

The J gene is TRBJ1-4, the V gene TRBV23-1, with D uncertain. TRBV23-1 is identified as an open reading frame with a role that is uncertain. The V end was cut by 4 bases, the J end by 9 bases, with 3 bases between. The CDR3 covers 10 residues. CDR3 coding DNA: TGCGCCAGCAGTCCCCAAAAACTGTTTTTT. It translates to CASSPQKLFF.

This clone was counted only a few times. This chain's CDR3 is CATSKGQGAGANVLTF. The DNA of the CDR3 is TGTGCCACCAGCAAAGGTCAGGGGGCTGGGGCCAACGTCCTGACTTTC. The rearrangement links TRBV15 to TRBJ2-6; 7 nucleotides align to TRBD1. Germline values: CDR1 LNHNV, CDR2 YYDKDF (reference sequence). This CDR3 has 16 amino acids. V lost 4 bases to trimming and J lost 2 bases; unmatched junction nucleotides: 5.

The chain's CDR3 is CASSPGARNYGYTF. In DNA form, the CDR3 reads TGTGCCAGCAGTCCCGGGGCGCGAAACTATGGCTACACCTTC. The V and J genes are TRBV27 and TRBJ1-2, with D tentatively TRBD1 (5 bases). CDR3 length: 14 residues. Trimming shortened V by 5 bases and J by 2 bases, and 12 bases separated the two germline ends. Per germline, CDR1 MNHEY and CDR2 SMNVEV (reference sequence).

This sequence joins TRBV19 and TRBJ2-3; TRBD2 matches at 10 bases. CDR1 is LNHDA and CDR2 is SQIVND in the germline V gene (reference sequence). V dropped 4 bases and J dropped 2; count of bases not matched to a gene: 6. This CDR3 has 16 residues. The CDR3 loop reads CASSTPLAGATDTQYF. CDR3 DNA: TGTGCCAGTAGTACCCCCCTAGCGGGGGCCACAGATACGCAGTATTTT.

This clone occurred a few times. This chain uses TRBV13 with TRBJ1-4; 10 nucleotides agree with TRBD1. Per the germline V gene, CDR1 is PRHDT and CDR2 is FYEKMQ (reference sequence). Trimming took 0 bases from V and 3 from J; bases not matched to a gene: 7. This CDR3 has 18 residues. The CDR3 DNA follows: TGTGCCAGCAGCTTAGGCCTCGACAGGGGGCTGTCTAATGAAAAACTGTTTTTT. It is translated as CASSLGLDRGLSNEKLFF.

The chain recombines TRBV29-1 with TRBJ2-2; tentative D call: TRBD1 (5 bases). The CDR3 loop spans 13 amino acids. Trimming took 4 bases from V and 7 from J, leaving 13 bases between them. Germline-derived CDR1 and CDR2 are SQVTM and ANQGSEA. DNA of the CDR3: TGCAGCGTTGGTTTCAGGGCTGACGGGGAGCTGTTTTTT. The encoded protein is CSVGFRADGELFF.

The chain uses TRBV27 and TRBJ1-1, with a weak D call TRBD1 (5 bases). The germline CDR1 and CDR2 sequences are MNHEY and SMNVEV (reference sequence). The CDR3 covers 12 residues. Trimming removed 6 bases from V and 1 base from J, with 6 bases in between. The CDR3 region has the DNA TGTGCCAGCAGAGACAGGAACACTGAAGCTTTCTTT. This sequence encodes CASRDRNTEAFF.

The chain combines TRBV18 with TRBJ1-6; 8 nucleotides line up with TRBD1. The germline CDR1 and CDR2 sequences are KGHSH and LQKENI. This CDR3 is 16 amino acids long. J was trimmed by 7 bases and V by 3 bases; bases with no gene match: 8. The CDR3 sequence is CASSPTGQGGNSPLHF. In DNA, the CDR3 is TGTGCCAGCTCACCGACCGGACAGGGAGGAAATTCACCCCTCCACTTT.

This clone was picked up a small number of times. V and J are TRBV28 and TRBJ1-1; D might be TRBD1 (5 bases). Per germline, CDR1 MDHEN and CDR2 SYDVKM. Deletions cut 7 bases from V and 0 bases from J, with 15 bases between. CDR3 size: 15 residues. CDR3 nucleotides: TGTGCCAGCACCACTGGGGGACGGCTGAACACTGAAGCTTTCTTT. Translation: CASTTGGRLNTEAFF. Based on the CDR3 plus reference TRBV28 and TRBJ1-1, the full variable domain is DVKVTQSSRYLVKRTGEKVFLECVQDMDHENMFWYRQDPGLGLRLIYFSYDVKMKEKGDIPEGYSVSREKKERFSLILESASTNQTSMYLCASTTGGRLNTEAFFGQGTRLTVV.

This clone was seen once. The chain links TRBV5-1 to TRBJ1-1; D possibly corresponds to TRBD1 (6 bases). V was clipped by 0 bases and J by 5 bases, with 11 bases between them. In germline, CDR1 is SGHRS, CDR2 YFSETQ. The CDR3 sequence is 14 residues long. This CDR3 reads CASSLAQGRTEAFF. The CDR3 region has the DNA TGCGCCAGCAGCTTGGCGCAGGGGAGGACTGAAGCTTTCTTT.

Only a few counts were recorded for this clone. The CDR3 sequence is CASSWTSGGAYEQYF. The CDR3 DNA follows: TGCGCCAGCAGCTGGACTAGCGGGGGTGCCTACGAGCAGTACTTC. This rearrangement joins TRBV5-1 to TRBJ2-7; TRBD2 agrees at 13 bases. CDR1 and CDR2 (germline): SGHRS, YFSETQ. V gave up 3 bases and J gave up 2 bases; unmatched junction bases: 2. The CDR3 consists of 15 residues.

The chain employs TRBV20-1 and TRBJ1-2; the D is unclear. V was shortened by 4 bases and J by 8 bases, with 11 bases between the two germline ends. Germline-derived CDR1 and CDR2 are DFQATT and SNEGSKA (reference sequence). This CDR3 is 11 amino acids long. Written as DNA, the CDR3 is TGCAGTGCTACCCGCCCCGAGGGCTACACCTTC. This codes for CSATRPEGYTF.

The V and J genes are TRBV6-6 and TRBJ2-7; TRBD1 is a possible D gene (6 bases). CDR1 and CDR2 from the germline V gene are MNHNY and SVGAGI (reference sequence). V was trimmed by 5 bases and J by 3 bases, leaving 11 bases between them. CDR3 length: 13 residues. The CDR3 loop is CASSPGHRYEQYF. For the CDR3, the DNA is TGTGCCAGCAGTCCGGGACACCGCTACGAGCAGTACTTC.

The CDR3 loop is CASSRTTGPNTGELFF. CDR3 nucleotide sequence: TGCGCCAGCAGCAGGACGACAGGGCCGAACACCGGGGAGCTGTTTTTT. The chain is built from TRBV5-1 and TRBJ2-2; 7 positions match TRBD1. Trimming cost V 4 bases and J 0 bases; bases outside gene matches: 6. CDR1 is SGHRS, CDR2 YFSETQ, per germline. CDR3 length: 16 residues.